This T cell receptor (beta chain) was sequenced during a study of OX40 agonist ivuxolimab in advanced cancers. Study findings and constraints: Relative to CD4+, CD8+ T cells held more expanded clones on average.

The assay was immunoSEQ multiplex PCR, and TCRdb's table has in-frame clones only and misses some. The table shows under 140,000 clones, with approximately 90% occurring only once. Germline CDR1 is SGHDT and CDR2 is YYEEEE. CDR3 length: 13 residues. V was shortened by 5 bases and J by 8 bases, with 16 bases between the two germline ends. A word on this clone: What it binds is unknown.

This sample comprised CD4+ or CD8+ T cells sorted from blood, obtained in a trial of the OX40 agonist ivuxolimab. The source of this sequence is an adult with an advanced solid tumor such as melanoma, head and neck, liver or kidney cancer. The chain has TRBV5-6 and TRBJ1-2; D may be TRBD1 (6 bases). DNA of the CDR3: TGTGCCAGCAGACCCACCGGGACATACGGCTACACCTTC. Its protein product is CASRPTGTYGYTF.